Sequencing of this TCR beta chain was carried out in a study of radiotherapy plus CTLA-4 blockade in lung cancer. Findings and caveats of the study: In blood, TCR clones derived from the tumor expanded after radiotherapy plus ipilimumab.

TCRdb's copy holds only in-frame clones and misses some; the assay was immunoSEQ multiplex PCR. The sample has about 110,000 clones, about 80% seen once; the top ten hold 3% to 4%. Regarding this clone: Antigen unknown.

Germline CDR1 and CDR2: SGHAT and FQNNGV. V dropped 3 bases and J dropped 4; count of bases not matched to a gene: 15. The CDR3 loop spans 17 amino acids. The sequencing here drew on peripheral blood, taken from a patient treated with radiotherapy plus ipilimumab. V is TRBV11-2 and J is TRBJ2-7; 7 bases fit TRBD2. The sequence came from a human donor with non-small cell lung cancer that progressed on radiotherapy plus ipilimumab. Some clones in this sample may be carry-over from other donors' samples. The DNA of the CDR3 is TGTGCCAGCAGCTTTACTTGGGGTGAGCGGGGTTCGTACGAGCAGTACTTC. It yields the protein CASSFTWGERGSYEQYF.